This is a list of T cell receptor beta chains from one sample in a study of T-cell memory formation after mild COVID-19. TCRdb called the 5' RACE reads again in MiXCR, with one record for every CDR3 protein. Among about 290,000 distinct CDR3 sequences listed, roughly 15% were seen once. The sequenced sample consisted of PBMCs or a T cell subset sorted from them (not recorded which). The receptors were gathered from a man aged 18 to 35 who had mild COVID-19 (a few samples of this study predate the infection). Cell type and time point are not known. Each CDR3 is given with its conserved first and last residue. Each record gives: J gene, clone size, V gene, D gene, CDR3 DNA, CDR3 protein. D genes are given only for firm matches. Where a row states a size, it is once, few, many or the class of an expanded clone; other rows omit it.

TRBJ2-3	NA	TRBV5-1	NA	TGCGCCAGCAGCTTGGGATACCCTAGCACAGATACGCAGTATTTT	CASSLGYPSTDTQYF
TRBJ2-5	many	TRBV12-5	TRBD2	TGTGCTAGTGGTTGGGCCCCTAGCGGGGGCCACCAAGAGACCCAGTACTTC	CASGWAPSGGHQETQYF
TRBJ1-2	NA	TRBV4-1	NA	TGCGCCAGCAGCCAAGAATGGGAGGACGATGGCTACACCTTC	CASSQEWEDDGYTF
TRBJ2-5	NA	TRBV11-2	TRBD2	TGTGCCAGCAGCTTAGCAGCGGGGGACGAGACCCAGTACTTC	CASSLAAGDETQYF
TRBJ2-1	NA	TRBV19	NA	TGTGCCAGTAAGGTGGGGGTCGGCTCCTACAATGAGCAGTTCTTC	CASKVGVGSYNEQFF
TRBJ2-7	few	TRBV30	TRBD1	TGTGCCTGGAGCCCGGGACAGGGAGAAGACGAGCAGTACTTC	CAWSPGQGEDEQYF
TRBJ2-3	NA	TRBV30	NA	TGTGCCTGGAGTGTAGGGCTGACAGATACGCAGTATTTT	CAWSVGLTDTQYF
TRBJ2-1	NA	TRBV29-1	NA	TGCAGCGGGGAGCTAGCAAATGAGCAGTTCTTC	CSGELANEQFF
TRBJ1-1	NA	TRBV12-3/TRBV12-4	NA	TGTGCCAGCAGTTTAAACGGGGCCACTGAAGCTTTCTTT	CASSLNGATEAFF
TRBJ2-7	many	TRBV12-3/TRBV12-4	TRBD1	TGTGCCAGCAGGCGACAGGGTTCCTCCTACGAGCAGTACTTC	CASRRQGSSYEQYF
TRBJ2-2	NA	TRBV29-1	NA	TGCAGCGTTGCCTCCGCGAACACCGGGGAGCTGTTTTTT	CSVASANTGELFF
TRBJ2-1	few	TRBV3-1	TRBD1	TGTGCCAGCAGCCAGGACAGGGGAAATCGGAATGAGCAGTTCTTC	CASSQDRGNRNEQFF
TRBJ2-3	many	TRBV4-2	NA	TGTGCCAGCAGCCCAACGGGGCAGGGAGTTTCGACAGATACGCAGTATTTT	CASSPTGQGVSTDTQYF
TRBJ2-1	many	TRBV11-3	NA	TGTGCCAGCAGCCCCCCCGGTCTTTCCAATGAGCAGTTCTTC	CASSPPGLSNEQFF
TRBJ2-7	NA	TRBV7-9	NA	TGTGCCAGCAGGCCGATCAGGGGGGCCTACGAGCAGTACTTC	CASRPIRGAYEQYF
TRBJ2-3	NA	TRBV6-5	NA	TGTGCCAGCAGTTACCGGATCCGAGATACGCAGTATTTT	CASSYRIRDTQYF
TRBJ2-1	NA	TRBV5-1	TRBD1	TGCGCCAGCAGCCTACTCGGGACAGGGTGGAATGAGCAGTTCTTC	CASSLLGTGWNEQFF
TRBJ2-1	NA	TRBV9	NA	TGTGCCAGCAGCACCACCGAGGTAAATGAGCAGTTCTTC	CASSTTEVNEQFF
TRBJ2-7	NA	TRBV7-9	NA	TGTGCCAGCAGCTTAGAGAGGGTTTCCTACGAGCAGTACTTC	CASSLERVSYEQYF
TRBJ1-2	once	TRBV27	NA	TGTGCCAGCAGTGTCGTAGGGAGGGCTAACTATGGCTACACCTTC	CASSVVGRANYGYTF
TRBJ1-1	NA	TRBV5-1	NA	TGCGCCAGCAGCTTGGGAGGGGCGGACGACACTGAAGCTTTCTTT	CASSLGGADDTEAFF
TRBJ1-2	NA	TRBV18	NA	TGTGCCAGCTCACCGGGGCAGGCGAACCTCGGGGGCTACACCTTC	CASSPGQANLGGYTF